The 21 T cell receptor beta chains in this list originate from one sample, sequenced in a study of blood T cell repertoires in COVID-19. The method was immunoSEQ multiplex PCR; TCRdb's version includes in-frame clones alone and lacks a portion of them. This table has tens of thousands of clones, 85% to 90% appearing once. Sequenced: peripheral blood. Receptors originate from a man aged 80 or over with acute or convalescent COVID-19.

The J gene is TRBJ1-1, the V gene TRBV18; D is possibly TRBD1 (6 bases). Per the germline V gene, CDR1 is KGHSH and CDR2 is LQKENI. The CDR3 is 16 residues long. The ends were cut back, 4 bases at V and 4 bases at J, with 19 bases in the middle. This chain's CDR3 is CASSLQAPGVGTEAFF. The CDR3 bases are TGTGCCAGCTCACTACAGGCTCCAGGGGTTGGCACTGAAGCTTTCTTT. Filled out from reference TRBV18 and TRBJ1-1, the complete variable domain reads NAGVMQNPRHLVRRRGQEARLRCSPMKGHSHVYWYRQLPEEGLKFMVYLQKENIIDESGMPKERFSAEFPKEGPSILRIQQVVRGDSAAYFCASSLQAPGVGTEAFFGQGTRLTVV.

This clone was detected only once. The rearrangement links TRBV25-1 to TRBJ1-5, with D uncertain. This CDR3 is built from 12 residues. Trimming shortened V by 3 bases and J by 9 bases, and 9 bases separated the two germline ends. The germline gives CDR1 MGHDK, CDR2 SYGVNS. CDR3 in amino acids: CASSDPAGPQHF. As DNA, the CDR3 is TGTGCCAGCAGTGACCCCGCCGGGCCCCAGCATTTT.

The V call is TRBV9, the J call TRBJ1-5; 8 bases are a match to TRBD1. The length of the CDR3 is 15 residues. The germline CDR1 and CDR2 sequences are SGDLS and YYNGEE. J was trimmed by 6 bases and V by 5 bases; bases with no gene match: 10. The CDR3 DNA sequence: TGTGCCAGCAGTCCAGACAGGGGCGGCGGTCAGCCCCAGCATTTT. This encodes CASSPDRGGGQPQHF.

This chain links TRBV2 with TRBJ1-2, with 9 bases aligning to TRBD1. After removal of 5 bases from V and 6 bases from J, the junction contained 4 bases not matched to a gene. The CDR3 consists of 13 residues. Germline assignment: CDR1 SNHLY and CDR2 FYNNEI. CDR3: CASSTRTGDGYTF. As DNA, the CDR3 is TGTGCCAGCAGTACCCGGACAGGGGATGGCTACACCTTC. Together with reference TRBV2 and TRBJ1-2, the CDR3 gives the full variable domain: EPEVTQTPSHQVTQMGQEVILRCVPISNHLYFYWYRQILGQKVEFLVSFYNNEISEKSEIFDDQFSVERPDGSNFTLKIRSTKLEDSAMYFCASSTRTGDGYTFGSGTRLTVV.

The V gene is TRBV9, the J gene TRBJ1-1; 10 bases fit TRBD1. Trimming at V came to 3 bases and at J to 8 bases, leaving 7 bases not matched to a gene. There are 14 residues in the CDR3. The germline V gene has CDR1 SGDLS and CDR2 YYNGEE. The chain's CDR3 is CASSGGQGLSEAFF. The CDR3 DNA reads TGTGCCAGCAGCGGGGGACAGGGGCTCTCCGAAGCTTTCTTT. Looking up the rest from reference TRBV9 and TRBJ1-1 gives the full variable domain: DSGVTQTPKHLITATGQRVTLRCSPRSGDLSVYWYQQSLDQGLQFLIQYYNGEERAKGNILERFSAQQFPDLHSELNLSSLELGDSALYFCASSGGQGLSEAFFGQGTRLTVV.

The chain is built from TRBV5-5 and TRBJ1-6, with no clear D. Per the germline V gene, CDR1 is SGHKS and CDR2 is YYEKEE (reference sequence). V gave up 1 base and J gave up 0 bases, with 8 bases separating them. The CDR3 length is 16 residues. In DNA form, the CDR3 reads TGTGCCAGCAGCTTGTATTGGAGCTCCTATAATTCACCCCTCCACTTT. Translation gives CASSLYWSSYNSPLHF.

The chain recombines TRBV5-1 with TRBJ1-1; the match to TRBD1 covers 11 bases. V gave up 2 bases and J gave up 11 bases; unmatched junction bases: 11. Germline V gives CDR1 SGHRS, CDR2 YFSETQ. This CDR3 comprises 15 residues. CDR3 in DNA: TGCGCCAGCAGCTTCTTAACAATGGACAGGGGGCGGGCTTTCTTT. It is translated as CASSFLTMDRGRAFF.

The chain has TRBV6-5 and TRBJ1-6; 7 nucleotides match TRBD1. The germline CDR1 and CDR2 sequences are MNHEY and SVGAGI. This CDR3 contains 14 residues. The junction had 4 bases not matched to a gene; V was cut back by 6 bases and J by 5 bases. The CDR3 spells CASSGRGHNSPLHF. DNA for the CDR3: TGTGCCAGCAGCGGGAGGGGGCATAATTCACCCCTCCACTTT.

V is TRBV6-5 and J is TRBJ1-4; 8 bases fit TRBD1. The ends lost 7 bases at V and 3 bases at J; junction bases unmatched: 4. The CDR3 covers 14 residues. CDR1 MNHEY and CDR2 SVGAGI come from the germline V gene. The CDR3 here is CASTLQGANEKLFF. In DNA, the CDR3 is TGTGCCAGCACCTTACAGGGGGCTAATGAAAAACTGTTTTTT.

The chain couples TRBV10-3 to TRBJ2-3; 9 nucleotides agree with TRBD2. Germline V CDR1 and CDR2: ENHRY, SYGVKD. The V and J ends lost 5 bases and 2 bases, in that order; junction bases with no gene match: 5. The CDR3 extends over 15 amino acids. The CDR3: CAISSGTSPTDTQYF. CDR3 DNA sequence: TGTGCCATCAGTTCCGGGACTAGCCCCACAGATACGCAGTATTTT.

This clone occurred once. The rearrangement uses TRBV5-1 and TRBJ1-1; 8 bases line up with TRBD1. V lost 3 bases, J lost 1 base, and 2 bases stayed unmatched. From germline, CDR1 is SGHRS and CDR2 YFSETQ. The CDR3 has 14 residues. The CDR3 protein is CASSWTGPNTEAFF. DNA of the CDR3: TGCGCCAGCAGCTGGACAGGGCCGAACACTGAAGCTTTCTTT.

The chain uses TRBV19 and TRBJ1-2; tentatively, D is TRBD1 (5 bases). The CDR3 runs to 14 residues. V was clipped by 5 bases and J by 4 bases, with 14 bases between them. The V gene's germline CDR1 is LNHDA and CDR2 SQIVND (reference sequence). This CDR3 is CASSSRGVGYGYTF. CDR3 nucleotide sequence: TGTGCCAGTAGTTCACGGGGGGTAGGCTATGGCTACACCTTC. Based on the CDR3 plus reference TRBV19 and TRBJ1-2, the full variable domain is DGGITQSPKYLFRKEGQNVTLSCEQNLNHDAMYWYRQDPGQGLRLIYYSQIVNDFQKGDIAEGYSVSREKKESFPLTVTSAQKNPTAFYLCASSSRGVGYGYTFGSGTRLTVV.

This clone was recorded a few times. CDR3 in DNA: TGTGCCAGCAGCGGAAGGACAGGGGTCGGCGAGCAGTACTTC. It translates to CASSGRTGVGEQYF. The J gene is TRBJ2-7, the V gene TRBV5-6, with 9 nucleotides matching TRBD1. There are 14 residues in the CDR3. Germline CDR1 and CDR2: SGHDT and YYEEEE. V was clipped by 4 bases and J by 6 bases; unmatched bases: 8.

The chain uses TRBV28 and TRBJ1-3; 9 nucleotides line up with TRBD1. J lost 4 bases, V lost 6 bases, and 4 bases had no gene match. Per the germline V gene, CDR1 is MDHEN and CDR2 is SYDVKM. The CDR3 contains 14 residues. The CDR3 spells CASRSGQGGNTIYF. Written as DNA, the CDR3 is TGTGCCAGCAGGTCAGGACAGGGGGGAAACACCATATATTTT.

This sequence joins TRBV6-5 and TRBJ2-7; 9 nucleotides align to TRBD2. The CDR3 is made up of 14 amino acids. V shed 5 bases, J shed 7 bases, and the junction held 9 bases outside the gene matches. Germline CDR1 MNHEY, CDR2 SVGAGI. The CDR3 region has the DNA TGTGCCAGCAGTCCACCGGGACTAGCTAGGGAGCAGTACTTC. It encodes CASSPPGLAREQYF.

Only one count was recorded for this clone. The CDR3 sequence: CASSPELLAGGGTGELFF. The CDR3 coding sequence is TGTGCCAGCTCACCAGAATTACTAGCGGGAGGAGGCACCGGGGAGCTGTTTTTT. J is TRBJ2-2 and V is TRBV18; 12 bases are a match to TRBD2. The CDR3 runs 18 residues. Unmatched junction bases numbered 8, after V lost 2 bases and J lost 4 bases. Germline-derived CDR1 and CDR2 are KGHSH and LQKENI.

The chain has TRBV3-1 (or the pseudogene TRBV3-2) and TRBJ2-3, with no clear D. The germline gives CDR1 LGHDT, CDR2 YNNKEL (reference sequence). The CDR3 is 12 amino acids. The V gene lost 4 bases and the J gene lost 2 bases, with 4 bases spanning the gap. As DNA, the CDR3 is TGTGCCAGCAGCCCCAACACAGATACGCAGTATTTT. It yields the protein CASSPNTDTQYF.

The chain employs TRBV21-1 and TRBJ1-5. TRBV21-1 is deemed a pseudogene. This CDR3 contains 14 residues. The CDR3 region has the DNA TGTGCCAGCAAAGGAGACCTAAGCAATCAGCCCCAGCATTTT. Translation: CASKGDLSNQPQHF.

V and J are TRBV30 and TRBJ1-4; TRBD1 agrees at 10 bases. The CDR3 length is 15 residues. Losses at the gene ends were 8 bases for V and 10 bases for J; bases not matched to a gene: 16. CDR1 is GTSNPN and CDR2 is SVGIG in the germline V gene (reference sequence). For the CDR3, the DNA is TGTGCCGCGACCGGGACAGGGGCTTTCTTGGGAAAACTGTTTTTT. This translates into CAATGTGAFLGKLFF.

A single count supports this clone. As DNA, the CDR3 is TGTGCCTGGAGTGTACAATTGGCGGGGGTCTCCTCAAGCTCCTACAATGAGCAGTTCTTC. Translated: CAWSVQLAGVSSSSYNEQFF. The V call is TRBV30, the J call TRBJ2-1; 7 positions match TRBD2. The CDR3 consists of 20 residues. The germline gives CDR1 GTSNPN, CDR2 SVGIG (reference sequence). The V and J ends lost 0 bases and 0 bases, in that order; junction bases with no gene match: 17.

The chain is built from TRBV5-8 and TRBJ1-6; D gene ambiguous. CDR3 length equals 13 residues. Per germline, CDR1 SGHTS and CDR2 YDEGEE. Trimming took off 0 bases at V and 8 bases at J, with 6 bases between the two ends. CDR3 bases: TGTGCCAGCAGCTTGGAGGGAGATTCACCCCTCCACTTT. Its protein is CASSLEGDSPLHF.